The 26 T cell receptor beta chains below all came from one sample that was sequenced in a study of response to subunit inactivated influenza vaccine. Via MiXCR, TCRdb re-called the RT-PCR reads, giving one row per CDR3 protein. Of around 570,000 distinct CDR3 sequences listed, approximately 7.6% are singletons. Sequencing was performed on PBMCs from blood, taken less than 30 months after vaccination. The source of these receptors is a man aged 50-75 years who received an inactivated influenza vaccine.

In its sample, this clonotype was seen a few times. The CDR3 DNA sequence: TGCAGTGCTAGAGTTATCGACAGCTACCACACTGAAGCTTTCTTT. This translates into CSARVIDSYHTEAFF. V gene TRBV20-1 combines with J gene TRBJ1-1; TRBD1 is a possible D gene (5 bases). CDR3 size: 15 residues. In germline, CDR1 is DFQATT, CDR2 SNEGSKA (reference sequence). Trimming shortened V by 1 base and J by 3 bases, and 15 bases separated the two germline ends.

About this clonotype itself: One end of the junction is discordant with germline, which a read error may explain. As DNA, the CDR3 is TGTACCAGCAGCTTGGGGCACTCCTACGAGCAGTACTTC. It codes for CTSSLGHSYEQYF. The genes are TRBV11-2 and TRBJ2-7; a weak D match, TRBD1 (5 bases). Germline assignment: CDR1 SGHAT and CDR2 FQNNGV. The length of the CDR3 is 13 residues.

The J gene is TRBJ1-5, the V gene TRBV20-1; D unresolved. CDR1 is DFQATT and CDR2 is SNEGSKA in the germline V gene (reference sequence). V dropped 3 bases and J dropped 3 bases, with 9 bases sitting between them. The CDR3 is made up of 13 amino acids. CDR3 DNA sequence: TGCAGTGCTAGGTACACCGCCAATCAGCCCCAGCATTTT. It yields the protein CSARYTANQPQHF.

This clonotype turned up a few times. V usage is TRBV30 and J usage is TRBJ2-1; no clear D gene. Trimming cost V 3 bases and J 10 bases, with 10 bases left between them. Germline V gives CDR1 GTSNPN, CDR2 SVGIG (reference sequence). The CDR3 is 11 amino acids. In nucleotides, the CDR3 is TGTGCCTGGAGGAACGGCCGGGAGCAGTTCTTC. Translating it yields CAWRNGREQFF.

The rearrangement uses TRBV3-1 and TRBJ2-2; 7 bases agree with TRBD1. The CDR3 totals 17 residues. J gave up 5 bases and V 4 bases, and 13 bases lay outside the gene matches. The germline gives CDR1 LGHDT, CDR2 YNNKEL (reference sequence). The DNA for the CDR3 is TGTGCCAGCAGCCGACAGACAGGGAGTCCTGGTACCGGGGAGCTGTTTTTT. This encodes CASSRQTGSPGTGELFF.

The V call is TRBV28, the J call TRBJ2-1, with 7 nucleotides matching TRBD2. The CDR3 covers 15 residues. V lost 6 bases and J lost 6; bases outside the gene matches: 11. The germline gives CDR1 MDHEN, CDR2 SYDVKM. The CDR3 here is CASSGSGKGRNEQFF. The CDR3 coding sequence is TGTGCCAGCAGCGGAAGCGGGAAGGGTCGCAATGAGCAGTTCTTC.

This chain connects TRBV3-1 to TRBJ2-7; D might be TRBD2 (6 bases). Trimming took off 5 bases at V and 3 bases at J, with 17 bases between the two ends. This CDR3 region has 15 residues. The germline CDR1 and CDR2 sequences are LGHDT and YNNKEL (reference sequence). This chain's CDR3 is CASSFGGTGHYEQYF. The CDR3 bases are TGTGCCAGCAGCTTCGGGGGTACAGGCCACTACGAGCAGTACTTC.

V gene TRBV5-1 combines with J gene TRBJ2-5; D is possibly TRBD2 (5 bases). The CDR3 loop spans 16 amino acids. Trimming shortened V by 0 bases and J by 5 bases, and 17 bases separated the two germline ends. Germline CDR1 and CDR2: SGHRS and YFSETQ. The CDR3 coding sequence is TGCGCCAGCAGCTTGGGGACTCAGTCGGGTCAGGAGACCCAGTACTTC. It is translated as CASSLGTQSGQETQYF.

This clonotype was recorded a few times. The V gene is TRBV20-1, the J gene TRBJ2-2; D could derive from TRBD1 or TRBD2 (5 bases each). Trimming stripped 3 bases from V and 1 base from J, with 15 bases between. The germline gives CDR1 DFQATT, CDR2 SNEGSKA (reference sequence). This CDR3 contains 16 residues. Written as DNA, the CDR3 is TGCAGTGCTAGGGGCCCGGGACGGAGGAACACCGGGGAGCTGTTTTTT. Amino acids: CSARGPGRRNTGELFF.

The CDR3 region has the DNA TGCAGTGCTAGAGATCTGGTGGTACAGACCAACACCGGGGAGCTGTTTTTT. It specifies CSARDLVVQTNTGELFF. The V call is TRBV20-1, the J call TRBJ2-2; D gene uncertain. Germline CDR1 is DFQATT and CDR2 is SNEGSKA (reference sequence). V gave up 0 bases and J gave up 2 bases, with 16 bases separating them. CDR3 length: 17 residues.

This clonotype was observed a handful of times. The CDR3 protein is CSARSGTGAYEQYF. CDR3 DNA: TGCAGTGCTAGATCCGGGACGGGCGCCTACGAGCAGTACTTC. The chain is built from TRBV20-1 and TRBJ2-7; D might be TRBD1 or TRBD2, each matching 5 bases. V gave up 2 bases and J gave up 2 bases, with 13 bases separating them. The germline CDR1 and CDR2 sequences are DFQATT and SNEGSKA (reference sequence). This CDR3 is built from 14 residues.

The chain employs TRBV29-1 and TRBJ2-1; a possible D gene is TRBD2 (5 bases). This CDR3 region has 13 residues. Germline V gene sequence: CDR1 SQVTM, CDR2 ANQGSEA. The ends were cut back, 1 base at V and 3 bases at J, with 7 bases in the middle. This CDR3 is CSVEAAVYNEQFF. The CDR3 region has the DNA TGCAGCGTTGAAGCAGCGGTCTACAATGAGCAGTTCTTC.

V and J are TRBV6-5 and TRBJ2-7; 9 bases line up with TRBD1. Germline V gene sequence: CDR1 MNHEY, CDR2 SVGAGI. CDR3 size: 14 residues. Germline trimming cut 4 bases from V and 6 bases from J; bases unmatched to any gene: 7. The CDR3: CASSLGQGGIEQYF. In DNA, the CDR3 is TGTGCCAGCAGTTTGGGACAGGGTGGCATCGAGCAGTACTTC.

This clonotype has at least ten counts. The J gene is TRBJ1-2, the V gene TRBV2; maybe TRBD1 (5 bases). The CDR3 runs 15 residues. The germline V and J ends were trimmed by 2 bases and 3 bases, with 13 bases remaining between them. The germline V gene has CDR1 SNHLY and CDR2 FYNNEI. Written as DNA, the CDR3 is TGTGCCAGCAGTGAATGGAATCAGGGAGACTATGGCTACACCTTC. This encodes CASSEWNQGDYGYTF.

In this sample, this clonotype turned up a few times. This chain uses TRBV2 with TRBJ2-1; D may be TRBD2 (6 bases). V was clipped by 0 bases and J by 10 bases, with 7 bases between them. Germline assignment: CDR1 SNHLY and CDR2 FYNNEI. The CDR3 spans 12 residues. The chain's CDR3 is CASSEAGGEQFF. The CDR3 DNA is TGTGCCAGCAGTGAAGCCGGAGGGGAGCAGTTCTTC.

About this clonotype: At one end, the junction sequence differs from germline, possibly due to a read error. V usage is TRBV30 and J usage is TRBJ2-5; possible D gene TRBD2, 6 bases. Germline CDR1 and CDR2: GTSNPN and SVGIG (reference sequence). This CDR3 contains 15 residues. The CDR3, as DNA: TGTGCCTGGAGTGTATCACGGGGGATACAAGAGACCGAGTACTTC. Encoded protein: CAWSVSRGIQETEYF.

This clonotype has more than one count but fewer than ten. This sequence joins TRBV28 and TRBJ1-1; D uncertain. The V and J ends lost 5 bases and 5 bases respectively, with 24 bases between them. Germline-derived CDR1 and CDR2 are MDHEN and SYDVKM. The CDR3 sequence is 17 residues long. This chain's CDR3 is CASSPHPHSPLGTEAFF. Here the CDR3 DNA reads TGTGCCAGCAGTCCTCATCCCCATTCGCCGCTAGGTACTGAAGCTTTCTTT.

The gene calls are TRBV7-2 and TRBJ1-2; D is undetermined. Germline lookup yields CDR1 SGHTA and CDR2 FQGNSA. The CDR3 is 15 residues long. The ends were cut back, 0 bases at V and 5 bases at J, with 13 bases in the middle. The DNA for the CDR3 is TGTGCCAGCAGCTTAGCGCTTAGGCAGCCGTATGGCTACACCTTC. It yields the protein CASSLALRQPYGYTF.

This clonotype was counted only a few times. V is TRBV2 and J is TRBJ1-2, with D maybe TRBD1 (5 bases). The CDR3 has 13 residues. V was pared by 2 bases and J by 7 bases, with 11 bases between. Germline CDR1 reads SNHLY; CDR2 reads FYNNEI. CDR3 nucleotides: TGTGCCAGCAGTGAAATCCCAGGGAGTGGCTACACCTTC. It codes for CASSEIPGSGYTF.

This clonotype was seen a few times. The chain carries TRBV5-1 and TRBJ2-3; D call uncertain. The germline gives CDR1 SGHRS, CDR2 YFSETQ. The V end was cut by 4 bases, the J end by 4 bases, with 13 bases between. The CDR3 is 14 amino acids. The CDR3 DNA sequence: TGCGCCAGCAGCCCAGGACCCTGGGCAGATACGCAGTATTTT. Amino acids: CASSPGPWADTQYF. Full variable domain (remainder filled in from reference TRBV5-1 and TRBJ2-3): KAGVTQTPRYLIKTRGQQVTLSCSPISGHRSVSWYQQTPGQGLQFLFEYFSETQRNKGNFPGRFSGRQFSNSRSEMNVSTLELGDSALYLCASSPGPWADTQYFGPGTRLTVL.

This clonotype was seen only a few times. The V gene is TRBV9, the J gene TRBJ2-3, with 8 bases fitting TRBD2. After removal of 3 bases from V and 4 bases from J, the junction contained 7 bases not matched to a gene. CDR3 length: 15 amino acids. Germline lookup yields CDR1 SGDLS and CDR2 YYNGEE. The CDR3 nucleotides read TGTGCCAGCAGCGAAAGCGGGAGAGGGGCAGATACGCAGTATTTT. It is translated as CASSESGRGADTQYF.

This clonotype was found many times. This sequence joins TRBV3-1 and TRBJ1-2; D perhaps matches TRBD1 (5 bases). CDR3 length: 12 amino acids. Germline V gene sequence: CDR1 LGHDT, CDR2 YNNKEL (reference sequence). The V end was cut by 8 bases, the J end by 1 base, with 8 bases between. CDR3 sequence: CASLDSNYGYTF. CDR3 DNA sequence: TGTGCCAGCCTCGACAGTAACTATGGCTACACCTTC. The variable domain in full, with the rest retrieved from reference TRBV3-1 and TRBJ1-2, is DTAVSQTPKYLVTQMGNDKSIKCEQNLGHDTMYWYKQDSKKFLKIMFSYNNKELIINETVPNRFSPKSPDKAHLNLHINSLELGDSAVYFCASLDSNYGYTFGSGTRLTVV.

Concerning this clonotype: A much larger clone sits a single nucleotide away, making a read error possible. The CDR3 DNA reads as TGTGCCAGCAGCAAAGATGGGGCCGGGGAGCTGTTTTTT. Protein product: CASSKDGAGELFF. The gene calls are TRBV21-1 and TRBJ2-2. TRBV21-1 is a listed pseudogene. This CDR3 spans 13 amino acids.

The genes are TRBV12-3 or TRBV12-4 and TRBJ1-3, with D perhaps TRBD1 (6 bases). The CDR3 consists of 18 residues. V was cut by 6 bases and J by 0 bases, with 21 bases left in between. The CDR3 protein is CASRIDPRTASSGNTIYF. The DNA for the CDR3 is TGTGCCAGCAGGATTGACCCCCGGACAGCCTCCTCTGGAAACACCATATATTTT.

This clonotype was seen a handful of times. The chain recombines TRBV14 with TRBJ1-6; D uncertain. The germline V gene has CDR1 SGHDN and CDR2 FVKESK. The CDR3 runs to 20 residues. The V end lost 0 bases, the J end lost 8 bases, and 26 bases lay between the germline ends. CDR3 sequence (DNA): TGTGCCAGCAGCCAAGAGTTCAGTGATCAGAAGTACGAAATTGATTCACCCCTCCACTTT. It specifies CASSQEFSDQKYEIDSPLHF.

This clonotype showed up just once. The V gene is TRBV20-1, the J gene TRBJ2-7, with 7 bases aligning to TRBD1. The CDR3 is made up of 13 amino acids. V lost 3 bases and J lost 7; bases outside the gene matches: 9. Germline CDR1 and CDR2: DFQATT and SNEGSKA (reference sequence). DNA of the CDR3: TGCAGTGCTAGTGTACAGGGGTTAGTGGAGCAGTACTTC. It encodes CSASVQGLVEQYF.